A single TCR beta chain is shown here with its context. Antigen specificity is unknown. The sample originates from a study of Tregs in tolerant kidney transplant recipients. Study observations and caveats: This study did not directly address biological reproducibility.

V shed 5 bases and J 6 bases; nucleotides not matched to a gene: 7. The length of the CDR3 is 14 residues. Germline CDR1 SEHNR, CDR2 FQNEAQ (reference sequence). Assay: immunoSEQ multiplex PCR; the TCRdb copy retains only in-frame clones and omits some. The table lists 100,000 to 130,000 clones, 85% to 90% of them singletons, with approximately 0.35% in the top ten. Sequencing used CD4+ T cells from blood, obtained before the transplant. The chain links TRBV7-9 to TRBJ1-2; 9 bases fit TRBD1. The receptor was isolated from a human donor who received a combined kidney and bone marrow transplant. CDR3 sequence (DNA): TGTGCCAGCAGCCCCTCACAGGGGGCGCATGGCTACACCTTC. This encodes CASSPSQGAHGYTF.